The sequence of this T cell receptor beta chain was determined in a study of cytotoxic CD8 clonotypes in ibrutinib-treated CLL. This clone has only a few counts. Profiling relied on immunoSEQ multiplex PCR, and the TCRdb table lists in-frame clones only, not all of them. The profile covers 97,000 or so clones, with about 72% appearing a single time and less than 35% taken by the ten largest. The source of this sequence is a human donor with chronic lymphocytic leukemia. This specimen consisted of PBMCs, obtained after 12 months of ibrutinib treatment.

For the CDR3, the DNA is TGTGCCAGCAGCTTTCAACAGGGGTCACCCCTCCACTTT. Translation gives CASSFQQGSPLHF. The gene calls are TRBV7-2 and TRBJ1-6; 7 nucleotides match TRBD1. J gave up 10 bases and V 3 bases, and 3 bases lay outside the gene matches. The CDR3 covers 13 residues. Germline V gives CDR1 SGHTA, CDR2 FQGNSA. Looking up the rest from reference TRBV7-2 and TRBJ1-6 gives the full variable domain: GAGVSQSPSNKVTEKGKDVELRCDPISGHTALYWYRQSLGQGLEFLIYFQGNSAPDKSGLPSDRFSAERTGGSVSTLTIQRTQQEDSAVYLCASSFQQGSPLHFGNGTRLTVT.